A selection of T cell receptor beta chains follows, all from one sample in a study of PD-1 blockade in classical Hodgkin lymphoma. Sequencing was performed with immunoSEQ multiplex PCR; in TCRdb, only in-frame clones are kept and a portion is missing. The sample consists of tens of thousands of clones, 55% to 75% of them appearing once. Here the sequenced sample was peripheral blood mononuclear cells (PBMCs), taken before the second cycle of nivolumab. Receptors originate from a human donor with classical Hodgkin lymphoma. Both conserved end residues are part of each CDR3. D genes are given only for firm matches. Rows may omit the clone size; those that give it use once, few, many or a size class.

v_call	clone_size	d_call	j_call	cdr3_nt	cdr3_aa
TRBV7-2	.	TRBD1	TRBJ1-2	TGTGCCAGCAGTAAGGGGGCAGTCTATGGCTACACCTTC	CASSKGAVYGYTF
TRBV7-2	.	TRBD2	TRBJ2-5	TGTGCCAGCAGCTTACTAGCGGGGGAAGGGTGGGAGACCCAGTACTTC	CASSLLAGEGWETQYF
TRBV5-8	.	.	TRBJ2-5	TGTGCCAGCAGGGCCGGGAGCTTCCAAGAGACCCAGTACTTC	CASRAGSFQETQYF
TRBV6-1	.	.	TRBJ1-5	TGTGCCAGCCGGAGTTATAGCAATCAGCCCCAGCATTTT	CASRSYSNQPQHF
TRBV7-9	.	.	TRBJ2-5	TGTGCCAGCAGCGCCCAGGGGGAGACCCAGTACTTC	CASSAQGETQYF
TRBV11-3	.	.	TRBJ2-2	TGTGCCAGCAGCTTAGGTGGGGACACCGGGGAGCTGTTTTTT	CASSLGGDTGELFF
TRBV19	.	TRBD1	TRBJ1-2	TGTGCCAGTAGCGAATACCGGTCCGGGACAGATGGCTACACCTTC	CASSEYRSGTDGYTF
TRBV28	.	.	TRBJ1-1	TGTGCCAGCAGTTTATCCTCCCCCGTGAACACTGAAGCTTTCTTT	CASSLSSPVNTEAFF
TRBV14	.	TRBD1	TRBJ2-2	TGTGCCAGCAGACGACAGGGGGGGACCGGGGAGCTGTTTTTT	CASRRQGGTGELFF
TRBV6-5	.	TRBD1	TRBJ1-2	TGTGCCAGCACCCTTGGACAGGCCAGTGGCTACACCTTC	CASTLGQASGYTF
TRBV7-2	few	.	TRBJ2-7	TGTGCCAGCAGCTTAGCTGATTCTAGCTACTACGAGCAGTACTTC	CASSLADSSYYEQYF
TRBV7-6	medium-sized	TRBD1	TRBJ1-1	TGTGCCAGCAGCCAAAATTTGGGACAGGGGCCCCTGAACACTGAAGCTTTCTTT	CASSQNLGQGPLNTEAFF
TRBV6-5	.	.	TRBJ1-6	TGTGCCAGCAGTTACGAGAAATACGGGTCTTCACCCCTCCACTTT	CASSYEKYGSSPLHF
TRBV15	.	.	TRBJ1-5	TGTGCCACCAGCAGGGTGCCATCGGGGCCCCAGCATTTT	CATSRVPSGPQHF
TRBV11-2	.	.	TRBJ1-6	TGTGCCAGCAGAGGACAGCCTAATTCACCCCTCCACTTT	CASRGQPNSPLHF
TRBV5-1	.	.	TRBJ2-2	TGCGCCAGCAGCGAAAAGGGGCCCACCGGGGAGCTGTTTTTT	CASSEKGPTGELFF
TRBV20-1	once	.	TRBJ2-3	TGCAGGGGGCTAGTCGAGGATACGCAGTATTTT	CRGLVEDTQYF
TRBV5-4	.	.	TRBJ2-6	TGTGCCAGCAGCCAAGATCGCGGTTCTGGGGCCAACGTCCTGACTTTC	CASSQDRGSGANVLTF
TRBV6-1	.	.	TRBJ2-1	TGTGCCAGCAGTGCCGAGGGGCAGGGATTCATGAATGAGCAGTTCTTC	CASSAEGQGFMNEQFF
TRBV7-9	.	TRBD2	TRBJ2-7	TGTGCCAGCAGCCTTCTAGCGGGGTTAGAGCAGTACTTC	CASSLLAGLEQYF
TRBV5-6	few	.	TRBJ1-1	TGTGCCAGCAGCTGGGGGACGGCTAACACTGAAGCTTTCTTT	CASSWGTANTEAFF
TRBV28	.	.	TRBJ1-3	TGTGCCAGCAGTTTTGTAAACACCATATATTTT	CASSFVNTIYF
TRBV28	.	TRBD1	TRBJ1-6	TGTGCCACTTGGGGGACAGGCGAGACCTATAATTCACCCCTCCACTTT	CATWGTGETYNSPLHF
TRBV18	.	.	TRBJ2-5	TGTGCCAGCTCACCATACCAAGAGACCCAGTACTTC	CASSPYQETQYF
TRBV30	.	.	TRBJ1-2	TGTGCCATCGCCTGGGCTTTGGGCTACACCTTC	CAIAWALGYTF
TRBV6-1	.	TRBD1	TRBJ1-6	TGTGCCAGCAGTGAGGACAGGGGCAATTCACCCCTCCACTTT	CASSEDRGNSPLHF
TRBV4-1	.	.	TRBJ1-3	TGCGCCAGCAGCCTCAAACACAGACCGACAGACTCTGGAAACACCATATATTTT	CASSLKHRPTDSGNTIYF
TRBV6-1	few	.	TRBJ1-6	TGTGCCAGCAGTAGGACGGGTGGGGGTTCACCCCTCCACTTT	CASSRTGGGSPLHF
TRBV11-2	.	TRBD1	TRBJ1-1	TGTGCCAGCAGCGCGAGCAGGGGGTTCACTGAAGCTTTCTTT	CASSASRGFTEAFF
TRBV9	once	TRBD1	TRBJ2-2	TGTGCCAGCAGCGTTCCTGCCGGGACAGCTTACACCGGGGAGCTGTTTTTT	CASSVPAGTAYTGELFF
TRBV6-1	.	TRBD2	TRBJ2-1	TGTGCCAGCAGTGGGGCCCGGGCGGGGGGATACAATGAGCAGTTCTTC	CASSGARAGGYNEQFF
TRBV30	.	.	TRBJ1-3	TGTGCCTCAAACGAGGGTTTGATAGGAAACACCATATATTTT	CASNEGLIGNTIYF
TRBV28	few	.	TRBJ1-5	TGTGCCAGCAGTTCCTACCGACAGGCGGGGGGCAATCAGCCCCAGCATTTT	CASSSYRQAGGNQPQHF
TRBV5-6	.	.	TRBJ1-1	TGTGCCAGCAGCTTGGCCAGGGCCACTGAAGCTTTCTTT	CASSLARATEAFF
TRBV27	.	.	TRBJ1-2	TGTGCCAGCAGTCCCCGGGGCGGATTTTATGGCTACACCTTC	CASSPRGGFYGYTF
TRBV11-2	once	.	TRBJ1-4	TGTGCCAGCAGCTTAGAGTTTAGGGCTAATGAAAAACTGTTTTTT	CASSLEFRANEKLFF